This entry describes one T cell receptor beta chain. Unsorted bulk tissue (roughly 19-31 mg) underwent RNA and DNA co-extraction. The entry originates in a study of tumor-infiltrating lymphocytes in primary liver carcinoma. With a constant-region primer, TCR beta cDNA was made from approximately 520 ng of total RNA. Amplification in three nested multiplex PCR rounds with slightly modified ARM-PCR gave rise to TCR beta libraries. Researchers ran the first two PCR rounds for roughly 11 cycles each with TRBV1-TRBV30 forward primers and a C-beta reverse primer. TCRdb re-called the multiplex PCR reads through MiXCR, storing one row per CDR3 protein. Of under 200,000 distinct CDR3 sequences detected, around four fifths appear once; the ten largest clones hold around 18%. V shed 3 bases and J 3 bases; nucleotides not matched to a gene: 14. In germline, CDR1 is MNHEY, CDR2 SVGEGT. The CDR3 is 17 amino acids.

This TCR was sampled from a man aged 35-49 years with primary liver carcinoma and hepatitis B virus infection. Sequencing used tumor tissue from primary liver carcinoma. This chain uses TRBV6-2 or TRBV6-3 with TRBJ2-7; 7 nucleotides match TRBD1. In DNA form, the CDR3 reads TGTGCCAGCAGTTATTGGGGAACGGGGACAGAGGACTACGAGCAGTACTTC. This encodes CASSYWGTGTEDYEQYF.